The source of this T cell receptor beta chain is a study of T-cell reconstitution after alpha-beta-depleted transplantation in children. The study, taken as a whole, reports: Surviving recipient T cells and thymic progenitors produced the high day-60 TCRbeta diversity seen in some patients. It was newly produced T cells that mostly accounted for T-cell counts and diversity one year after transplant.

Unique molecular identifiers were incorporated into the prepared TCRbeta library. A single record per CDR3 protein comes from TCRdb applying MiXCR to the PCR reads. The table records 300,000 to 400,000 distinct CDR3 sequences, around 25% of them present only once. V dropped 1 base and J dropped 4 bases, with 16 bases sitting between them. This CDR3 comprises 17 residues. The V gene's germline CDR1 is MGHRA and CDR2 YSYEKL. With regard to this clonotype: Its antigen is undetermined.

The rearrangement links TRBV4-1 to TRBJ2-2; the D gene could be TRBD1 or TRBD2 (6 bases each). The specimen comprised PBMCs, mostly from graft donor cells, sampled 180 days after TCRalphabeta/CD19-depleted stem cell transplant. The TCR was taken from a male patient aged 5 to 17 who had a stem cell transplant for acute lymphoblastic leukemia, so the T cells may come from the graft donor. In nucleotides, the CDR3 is TGCGCCAGCAGCCAAGCTCAGGGCGGAGGGGGCACCGGGGAGCTGTTTTTT. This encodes CASSQAQGGGGTGELFF.